These 2 T cell receptor beta chains share one sample of origin, sequenced in a study of T cell responses to AZD1222 COVID-19 vaccine. Method: immunoSEQ multiplex PCR; TCRdb's copy keeps in-frame clones and lacks some. The table lists tens of thousands of clones, approximately 89% of them singletons. This specimen consisted of peripheral blood, obtained 28 days after the second AZD1222 dose. The receptor source for this set is an adult who received the AZD1222 COVID-19 vaccine.

This chain uses TRBV7-8 with TRBJ2-3; no definite D call. The length of the CDR3 is 15 residues. The V gene lost 3 bases and the J gene lost 2 bases, with 12 bases spanning the gap. Germline V gives CDR1 SGHVS, CDR2 FQNEAQ. The CDR3 loop reads CASSLGPGPTDTQYF. CDR3 in DNA: TGTGCCAGCAGCTTGGGCCCTGGGCCCACAGATACGCAGTATTTT.

The chain is built from TRBV5-1 and TRBJ2-2, with D perhaps TRBD1 or TRBD2 (5 bases each). The ends were cut back, 2 bases at V and 1 base at J, with 9 bases in the middle. This CDR3 is built from 15 residues. The V gene's germline CDR1 is SGHRS and CDR2 YFSETQ. The CDR3 region is CASSFGARNTGELFF. The CDR3 DNA reads as TGCGCCAGCAGCTTCGGGGCTCGGAACACCGGGGAGCTGTTTTTT.